This T cell receptor (beta chain) was recorded in a study of glioma-infiltrating T cells. The iRepertoire nested amplicon-rescue multiplex PCR amplified TCR alpha and beta CDR3s from RNA. One entry per CDR3 protein results from TCRdb running MiXCR on the multiplex PCR reads. The repertoire holds about 3,900 distinct CDR3 sequences, 25% to 40% seen once, with roughly 26% in the top ten. This CDR3 region has 16 residues. Germline-derived CDR1 and CDR2 are SGHDT and YYEEEE. V dropped 1 base and J dropped 1 base, with 14 bases sitting between them. The sequenced sample was glioma tissue, nonneoplastic brain tissue, or PBMCs (not recorded which). V and J are TRBV5-6 and TRBJ1-1; possibly TRBD1 for D (5 bases). The sequence was obtained from a human donor with low-grade glioma or glioblastoma, undergoing nonglioma brain surgery, or in good health (not recorded which). CDR3 sequence reads: CASSLKQGWRNTEAFF. The DNA of the CDR3 is TGTGCCAGCAGCTTGAAGCAGGGCTGGAGGAACACTGAAGCTTTCTTT.